What follows are 20 T cell receptor beta chains derived from one specimen sequenced in a study of shared clonotypes between healthy human individuals. TCRdb's table, derived via immunoSEQ multiplex PCR, lists solely in-frame clones and lacks some. The data hold around 2,100,000 clones, with about 95% observed a single time. The naive CD8 subset, CD45RO-negative cells positively selected for CCR7, excluded terminally differentiated effector memory CD45RA+ cells. The sample taken for sequencing was naive CD8+ T cells sorted from blood. The receptors shown here come from a young man in good health.

The CDR3 sequence: CATSHTGEQETQYF. The DNA for the CDR3 is TGTGCCACCTCCCACACGGGTGAACAAGAGACCCAGTACTTC. The chain recombines TRBV6-5 with TRBJ2-5; D remains ambiguous. The CDR3 contains 14 residues. The germline CDR1 and CDR2 sequences are MNHEY and SVGAGI. Trimming removed 10 bases from V and 2 bases from J, with 17 bases in between.

The CDR3 loop reads CASSFITSSDEQYF. The CDR3 bases are TGTGCCAGCAGTTTCATAACAAGTAGCGACGAGCAGTACTTC. The V call is TRBV27, the J call TRBJ2-7; D perhaps matches TRBD2 (5 bases). With 3 bases removed from V and 5 bases from J, the gap between germline ends came to 14 bases. The CDR3 spans 14 residues. Germline lookup yields CDR1 MNHEY and CDR2 SMNVEV (reference sequence).

This chain links TRBV6-6 with TRBJ2-7; D is ambiguous. Trimming removed 4 bases from V and 5 bases from J, with 9 bases in between. This CDR3 region has 12 residues. CDR1 and CDR2 (germline): MNHNY, SVGAGI (reference sequence). The CDR3 DNA sequence: TGTGCCAGCAGTTTAGAAGTAGACGAGCAGTACTTC. This gives the protein CASSLEVDEQYF.

The rearrangement joins TRBV6-5 to TRBJ2-2; tentatively, D is TRBD2 (5 bases). The germline V and J ends were trimmed by 0 bases and 6 bases, with 8 bases remaining between them. This CDR3 has 14 amino acids. CDR1 is MNHEY and CDR2 is SVGAGI in the germline V gene. The CDR3 protein is CASSYSEEAGELFF. CDR3 bases: TGTGCCAGCAGTTACTCGGAGGAGGCCGGGGAGCTGTTTTTT.

The rearrangement links TRBV7-9 to TRBJ1-1, with no clear D. CDR1 is SEHNR, CDR2 FQNEAQ, per germline (reference sequence). The CDR3 is made up of 13 amino acids. V was cut by 2 bases and J by 10 bases, with 14 bases left in between. The CDR3 protein is CASSLLPEVIAFF. CDR3 DNA: TGTGCCAGCAGCTTACTCCCAGAGGTTATAGCTTTCTTT.

CDR3: CASSSSSGETYNEQFF. The CDR3 DNA reads TGTGCCAGCAGTTCCTCTAGCGGGGAGACCTACAATGAGCAGTTCTTC. The chain uses TRBV28 and TRBJ2-1; TRBD2 aligns across 9 bases. The CDR3 extends over 16 amino acids. The germline V gene has CDR1 MDHEN and CDR2 SYDVKM. V was clipped by 4 bases and J by 2 bases; unmatched bases: 6.

A remark on this clone: Other DNA variants within this sample encode the same CDR3. The V gene is TRBV7-9, the J gene TRBJ2-7, with a possible D match to TRBD2 (5 bases). Per the germline V gene, CDR1 is SEHNR and CDR2 is FQNEAQ (reference sequence). The CDR3 is 11 amino acids. Trimming removed 5 bases at V and 7 bases at J, with 9 bases between. The CDR3 bases are TGTGCCAGCAGCCCCGGAGGAGAGCAGTACTTC. This encodes CASSPGGEQYF.

The rearrangement links TRBV1 to TRBJ1-4. TRBV1 is deemed a pseudogene. CDR3 length equals 17 residues. DNA for the CDR3: TGCACCAGCAGCCAAGATTCCCCACCGACAACTAATGAAAAACTGTTTTTT. It codes for CTSSQDSPPTTNEKLFF.

V is TRBV5-6 and J is TRBJ1-5; D gene unclear. Germline lookup yields CDR1 SGHDT and CDR2 YYEEEE. The CDR3 is made up of 14 amino acids. The V and J ends lost 0 bases and 3 bases respectively, with 7 bases between them. The CDR3 is CASSLASNNQPQHF. The CDR3 DNA follows: TGTGCCAGCAGCTTGGCCTCGAACAATCAGCCCCAGCATTTT.

CDR3 sequence reads: CASSTWTDSNTEAFF. The CDR3 DNA is TGCGCCAGCAGCACCTGGACAGACTCGAACACTGAAGCTTTCTTT. The chain has TRBV5-1 and TRBJ1-1; D is possibly TRBD1 (6 bases). CDR3 length equals 15 residues. Germline lookup yields CDR1 SGHRS and CDR2 YFSETQ. The V gene lost 4 bases and the J gene lost 1 base, with 14 bases spanning the gap.

The chain uses TRBV19 and TRBJ2-1; D is ambiguous. V gave up 5 bases and J gave up 0 bases, with 11 bases separating them. The germline gives CDR1 LNHDA, CDR2 SQIVND (reference sequence). This CDR3 has 15 amino acids. CDR3 bases: TGTGCCAGTAGTGCCGACTGGAGCTCCTACAATGAGCAGTTCTTC. Translating it yields CASSADWSSYNEQFF.

As for this clone: Other DNA sequences in this specimen translate into the identical CDR3. CDR3 protein: CASSPGPQETQYF. The CDR3 DNA reads as TGTGCCAGCAGCCCCGGGCCACAAGAGACCCAGTACTTC. This chain joins TRBV7-9 and TRBJ2-5; D is undetermined. Germline CDR1 SEHNR, CDR2 FQNEAQ (reference sequence). Trimming left V 5 bases short and J 2 bases short, with 9 bases between. This CDR3 has 13 residues.

This clone is a singleton in its sample. J is TRBJ1-5 and V is TRBV5-1; maybe TRBD1 (5 bases). V lost 3 bases to trimming and J lost 0 bases, with 16 bases between them. The CDR3 is made up of 17 amino acids. Germline CDR1 and CDR2: SGHRS and YFSETQ. The DNA of the CDR3 is TGCGCCAGCAGCTCTCCCCAGGGTCCGACTAGCAATCAGCCCCAGCATTTT. This translates into CASSSPQGPTSNQPQHF.

The gene calls are TRBV9 and TRBJ2-1, with D possibly TRBD1 on 6 matching bases. The CDR3 has 14 amino acids. The V end was cut by 4 bases, the J end by 5 bases, with 13 bases between. The germline gives CDR1 SGDLS, CDR2 YYNGEE. The CDR3 reads CASSTRDTHNEQFF. In nucleotides, the CDR3 is TGTGCCAGCAGCACCCGGGACACCCACAATGAGCAGTTCTTC.

The chain uses TRBV2 and TRBJ2-5; D ambiguous. V shed 7 bases and J shed 1 base, with 16 bases lying between them. Germline V lookup: CDR1 SNHLY, CDR2 FYNNEI. This CDR3 comprises 15 residues. In DNA, the CDR3 is TGTGCCAGCACCCCATTCCAGGAGTTCCAAGAGACCCAGTACTTC. Translating gives CASTPFQEFQETQYF.

Of note for this clone: One junction end disagrees with the germline gene, perhaps due to a read error. The rearrangement links TRBV19 to TRBJ1-1; 7 positions match TRBD1. Per the germline V gene, CDR1 is LNHDA and CDR2 is SQIVND (reference sequence). The CDR3 runs 15 residues. CDR3 residues: CASSIWTGSLIGENF. Written as DNA, the CDR3 is TGTGCCAGTAGTATATGGACAGGCTCCTTAATTGGGGAAAACTTT. Full variable domain (outside the CDR3, taken from reference TRBV19 and TRBJ1-1): DGGITQSPKYLFRKEGQNVTLSCEQNLNHDAMYWYRQDPGQGLRLIYYSQIVNDFQKGDIAEGYSVSREKKESFPLTVTSAQKNPTAFYLCASSIWTGSLIGENFGQGTRLTVV.

The rearrangement links TRBV2 to TRBJ1-1; tentative D call: TRBD1 (6 bases). Germline lookup yields CDR1 SNHLY and CDR2 FYNNEI. Trimming removed 8 bases at V and 4 bases at J, with 23 bases between. This CDR3 region has 16 residues. The CDR3 nucleotides read TGTGCCAGCCGGGACCCTCACAGGGTGGAGGGCACTGAAGCTTTCTTT. It translates to CASRDPHRVEGTEAFF.

Here the CDR3 DNA reads TGTGCCAGCACCACGGACTCTGGGGCCAACGTCCTGACTTTC. It specifies CASTTDSGANVLTF. The J gene is TRBJ2-6, the V gene TRBV7-9, with no clear D. The germline V gene has CDR1 SEHNR and CDR2 FQNEAQ (reference sequence). The CDR3 sequence is 14 residues long. V lost 7 bases, J lost 0 bases, and 7 bases lay in between.

The CDR3 sequence is CASSVAHGTAYEQYF. For the CDR3, the DNA is TGTGCCAGCAGCGTAGCCCATGGGACAGCATACGAGCAGTACTTC. The chain links TRBV9 to TRBJ2-7; 7 bases align to TRBD1. The CDR3 covers 15 residues. The J segment lost 4 bases and the V segment lost 0 bases, leaving 7 bases of the junction unmatched. In germline, CDR1 is SGDLS, CDR2 YYNGEE.

The chain uses TRBV28 and TRBJ2-7, with 7 bases aligning to TRBD1. Germline CDR1 MDHEN, CDR2 SYDVKM. The trim removed 5 bases at V and 5 bases at J, leaving 9 bases unmatched. CDR3 length: 14 residues. DNA for the CDR3: TGTGCCAGCAGTACCGGACAGGAAGGTCACGAGCAGTACTTC. Its protein is CASSTGQEGHEQYF. Drawing the rest from reference TRBV28 and TRBJ2-7, the complete variable domain is DVKVTQSSRYLVKRTGEKVFLECVQDMDHENMFWYRQDPGLGLRLIYFSYDVKMKEKGDIPEGYSVSREKKERFSLILESASTNQTSMYLCASSTGQEGHEQYFGPGTRLTVT.